The next 27 T cell receptor beta chains were all read from a single sample in a study of monozygotic twins with cystic fibrosis. Here immunoSEQ multiplex PCR was the method, and the copy in TCRdb shows in-frame clones only, minus some. The sample records around 34,000 clones, roughly nine tenths being singletons. The sequenced sample consisted of blood. These TCRs come from a girl aged 2-10 years with cystic fibrosis.

The genes are TRBV5-6 and TRBJ1-2; TRBD1 might be the D (5 bases). Trimming removed 0 bases from V and 1 base from J, with 10 bases in between. Germline V gene sequence: CDR1 SGHDT, CDR2 YYEEEE. The CDR3 runs 15 residues. Here the CDR3 reads CASSLAGTLNYGYTF. The CDR3 nucleotides are TGTGCCAGCAGCTTGGCAGGGACCCTTAACTATGGCTACACCTTC.

The V and J genes are TRBV4-3 and TRBJ1-5; D remains unclear. Germline V gene lookup returns CDR1 LGHNA and CDR2 YSLEER. With 0 bases removed from V and 6 bases from J, the gap between germline ends came to 6 bases. The CDR3 covers 13 residues. For the CDR3, the DNA is TGCGCCAGCAGCCAAGATACCGGTCAGCCCCAGCATTTT. Translating it yields CASSQDTGQPQHF.

The rearrangement uses TRBV28 and TRBJ1-1; D remains ambiguous. V dropped 6 bases and J dropped 0 bases, with 17 bases sitting between them. Per germline, CDR1 MDHEN and CDR2 SYDVKM. This CDR3 contains 16 residues. The CDR3 DNA reads as TGTGCCAGCAGGCTCTACTCGGAACCCTTGAACACTGAAGCTTTCTTT. This encodes CASRLYSEPLNTEAFF.

The CDR3 is CASSSPRDSNTEAFF. In DNA, the CDR3 is TGTGCCAGCAGCTCTCCCAGGGATTCGAACACTGAAGCTTTCTTT. This sequence joins TRBV11-2 and TRBJ1-1; the D gene is possibly TRBD1 (5 bases). In germline, CDR1 is SGHAT, CDR2 FQNNGV. The ends were cut back, 4 bases at V and 1 base at J, with 13 bases in the middle. This CDR3 has 15 residues.

The V and J genes are TRBV4-3 and TRBJ2-7; tentative D call: TRBD2 (6 bases). V lost 0 bases, J lost 0 bases, and 15 bases lay in between. This CDR3 is 17 amino acids long. Germline assignment: CDR1 LGHNA and CDR2 YSLEER. The CDR3 DNA is TGCGCCAGCAGCCAAGATTCTAGCGCGGGCCCCTCCTACGAGCAGTACTTC. Its translation: CASSQDSSAGPSYEQYF.

This rearrangement joins TRBV11-3 to TRBJ2-3; D not certain. Germline CDR1 SGHNT, CDR2 YENEEA. Trimming shortened V by 1 base and J by 0 bases, and 8 bases separated the two germline ends. The CDR3 has 15 residues. CDR3 region: CASSLGVSSTDTQYF. The CDR3 DNA is TGTGCCAGCAGCTTAGGGGTATCTAGCACAGATACGCAGTATTTT.

This chain links TRBV30 with TRBJ1-3; tentatively, D is TRBD1 (5 bases). Germline CDR1 is GTSNPN and CDR2 is SVGIG (reference sequence). Trimming cost V 3 bases and J 0 bases, with 12 bases left between them. This CDR3 is built from 15 residues. CDR3 DNA: TGTGCCTGGAGGGACTCCGGGACCTCTGGAAACACCATATATTTT. This sequence encodes CAWRDSGTSGNTIYF. Combining the CDR3 with reference TRBV30 and TRBJ1-3 gives the whole variable domain SQTIHQWPATLVQPVGSPLSLECTVEGTSNPNLYWYRQAAGRGLQLLFYSVGIGQISSEVPQNLSASRPQDRQFILSSKKLLLSDSGFYLCAWRDSGTSGNTIYFGEGSWLTVV.

The chain carries TRBV5-4 and TRBJ1-1; 10 nucleotides align to TRBD1. The CDR3 has 17 amino acids. V lost 4 bases to trimming and J lost 0 bases; unmatched junction nucleotides: 9. Germline values: CDR1 SGHNT, CDR2 YYREEE (reference sequence). This CDR3 reads CASSRPDRGQVNTEAFF. In nucleotides, the CDR3 is TGTGCCAGCAGCCGTCCCGACAGGGGGCAGGTGAACACTGAAGCTTTCTTT. Full variable domain (outside the CDR3, taken from reference TRBV5-4 and TRBJ1-1): ETGVTQSPTHLIKTRGQQVTLRCSSQSGHNTVSWYQQALGQGPQFIFQYYREEENGRGNFPPRFSGLQFPNYSSELNVNALELDDSALYLCASSRPDRGQVNTEAFFGQGTRLTVV.

This clone was detected once. V and J are TRBV30 and TRBJ2-5; D unresolved. The V end was cut by 4 bases, the J end by 0 bases, with 6 bases between. Germline V CDR1 and CDR2: GTSNPN, SVGIG (reference sequence). This CDR3 has 12 amino acids. The CDR3 is CAWKANQETQYF. Here the CDR3 DNA reads TGTGCCTGGAAGGCGAACCAAGAGACCCAGTACTTC. The full variable domain, rest sourced from reference TRBV30 and TRBJ2-5, is SQTIHQWPATLVQPVGSPLSLECTVEGTSNPNLYWYRQAAGRGLQLLFYSVGIGQISSEVPQNLSASRPQDRQFILSSKKLLLSDSGFYLCAWKANQETQYFGPGTRLLVL.

The chain has TRBV9 and TRBJ1-2; TRBD1 might be the D (5 bases). Per the germline V gene, CDR1 is SGDLS and CDR2 is YYNGEE. Trimming took off 4 bases at V and 6 bases at J, with 19 bases between the two ends. The CDR3 loop spans 15 amino acids. This chain's CDR3 is CASSPGTAGSDGYTF. CDR3 coding DNA: TGTGCCAGCAGCCCCGGGACGGCAGGGAGCGATGGCTACACCTTC.

The rearrangement joins TRBV28 to TRBJ2-3; TRBD2 agrees at 8 bases. J was trimmed by 5 bases and V by 6 bases; bases with no gene match: 13. Germline lookup yields CDR1 MDHEN and CDR2 SYDVKM. The CDR3 extends over 16 amino acids. CDR3 nucleotide sequence: TGTGCCAGCAGACGATGGACTAGCAGAGTTCTAGATACGCAGTATTTT. This encodes CASRRWTSRVLDTQYF.

V usage is TRBV30 and J usage is TRBJ1-4, with 8 bases identical to TRBD1. Per the germline V gene, CDR1 is GTSNPN and CDR2 is SVGIG (reference sequence). This CDR3 is built from 17 residues. Germline trimming cut 2 bases from V and 7 bases from J; bases unmatched to any gene: 15. The chain's CDR3 is CAWSPSRVTGDLEKLFF. CDR3 DNA sequence: TGTGCCTGGAGTCCCTCCCGGGTGACAGGGGACCTTGAAAAACTGTTTTTT.

V is TRBV29-1 and J is TRBJ2-1; D possibly corresponds to TRBD2 (6 bases). Germline V CDR1 and CDR2: SQVTM, ANQGSEA. Between the trimmed V and J ends, which lost 1 base and 1 base, there was a span of 8 bases. The CDR3 consists of 14 residues. The CDR3 protein is CSVEVGGSYNEQFF. The CDR3 DNA reads as TGCAGCGTTGAAGTGGGGGGTTCCTACAATGAGCAGTTCTTC.

The CDR3 bases are TGTGCCAGCAGCTTAGGAAGCGCTAGCTCCTACGAGCAGTACTTC. This codes for CASSLGSASSYEQYF. The chain combines TRBV7-2 with TRBJ2-7, with D hard to call. The CDR3 has 15 residues. V shed 1 base and J shed 0 bases, with 10 bases lying between them. Germline V gives CDR1 SGHTA, CDR2 FQGNSA.

The genes are TRBV27 and TRBJ1-1; tentatively, D is TRBD1 (6 bases). Trimming took 4 bases from V and 2 from J, leaving 17 bases between them. From germline, CDR1 is MNHEY and CDR2 SMNVEV (reference sequence). The CDR3 is made up of 16 amino acids. CDR3: CASSSNSDSLNTEAFF. CDR3 DNA: TGTGCCAGCAGTTCAAATTCGGACAGTCTAAACACTGAAGCTTTCTTT.

The rearrangement uses TRBV28 and TRBJ1-1; a weak D match, TRBD1 (6 bases). V was clipped by 3 bases and J by 6 bases, with 11 bases between them. Per germline, CDR1 MDHEN and CDR2 SYDVKM. The CDR3 has 13 amino acids. DNA of the CDR3: TGTGCCAGCAGTTTCCTAACAGGGCCTGAAGCTTTCTTT. Its translation is CASSFLTGPEAFF.

This clone was seen once. The chain joins TRBV28 to TRBJ2-3; the D gene is possibly TRBD1 (5 bases). This CDR3 has 17 residues. Per germline, CDR1 MDHEN and CDR2 SYDVKM. Trimming removed 6 bases from V and 2 bases from J, with 21 bases in between. The CDR3: CASRSVKTGSTTDTQYF. The CDR3 nucleotides read TGTGCCAGCAGATCCGTAAAAACAGGATCCACCACAGATACGCAGTATTTT.

The chain recombines TRBV5-6 with TRBJ2-3; a weak D match, TRBD1 (7 bases). V dropped 2 bases and J dropped 0 bases, with 16 bases sitting between them. The germline V gene encodes CDR1 SGHDT and CDR2 YYEEEE. The CDR3 is 17 residues long. CDR3 loop: CASSLTTGRFSTDTQYF. The CDR3 coding sequence is TGTGCCAGCAGCTTAACGACAGGGAGGTTTAGCACAGATACGCAGTATTTT.

This rearrangement joins TRBV12-5 to TRBJ2-7; 8 bases align to TRBD1. Trimming took 9 bases from V and 0 from J; bases not matched to a gene: 7. This CDR3 has 14 amino acids. Germline loops: CDR1 LGHNT, CDR2 FRNRAP. CDR3 amino acids: CASEDRGHSYEQYF. The DNA for the CDR3 is TGTGCTAGCGAAGACAGGGGACACTCCTACGAGCAGTACTTC.

The rearrangement links TRBV7-2 to TRBJ2-7; no definite D call. Germline CDR1 and CDR2: SGHTA and FQGNSA. The CDR3 contains 13 residues. The V gene lost 6 bases and the J gene lost 3 bases, with 12 bases spanning the gap. CDR3 sequence reads: CASSSSLGYEQYF. The CDR3, as DNA: TGTGCCAGCAGTTCGTCGCTTGGCTACGAGCAGTACTTC.

The chain recombines TRBV7-2 with TRBJ1-2; D is perhaps TRBD1 (5 bases). The germline gives CDR1 SGHTA, CDR2 FQGNSA. This CDR3 is built from 16 residues. V lost 1 base and J lost 6, with 18 bases in between. CDR3 protein: CASSLEWPGTKDGYTF. CDR3 nucleotides: TGTGCCAGCAGCTTAGAATGGCCGGGGACTAAGGATGGCTACACCTTC.

The V gene is TRBV5-8, the J gene TRBJ1-1; a weak D match, TRBD1 (6 bases). Trimming took off 2 bases at V and 0 bases at J, with 14 bases between the two ends. CDR3 length equals 16 residues. CDR1 SGHTS and CDR2 YDEGEE come from the germline V gene. The CDR3 sequence is CASSFKKTGMNTEAFF. The CDR3 coding sequence is TGTGCCAGCAGCTTTAAGAAGACAGGTATGAACACTGAAGCTTTCTTT. Full variable domain (missing parts from reference TRBV5-8 and TRBJ1-1): EAGVTQSPTHLIKTRGQQATLRCSPISGHTSVYWYQQALGLGLQFLLWYDEGEERNRGNFPPRFSGRQFPNYSSELNVNALELEDSALYLCASSFKKTGMNTEAFFGQGTRLTVV.

This chain connects TRBV28 to TRBJ2-7, with D possibly TRBD1 on 5 matching bases. Trimming cost V 5 bases and J 4 bases, with 9 bases left between them. This CDR3 comprises 12 residues. CDR1 and CDR2 from the germline V gene are MDHEN and SYDVKM. The CDR3 nucleotides read TGTGCCAGCAGTAGACAGTTATACGAGCAGTACTTC. Its translation: CASSRQLYEQYF.

This CDR3 reads CASSWDRVNTEAFF. The DNA of the CDR3 is TGTGCCAGCAGCTGGGACAGGGTCAACACTGAAGCTTTCTTT. This chain connects TRBV5-8 to TRBJ1-1; 9 positions agree with TRBD1. Germline V lookup: CDR1 SGHTS, CDR2 YDEGEE. After removal of 3 bases from V and 2 bases from J, the junction contained 2 bases not matched to a gene. The CDR3 spans 14 residues.

The V and J genes are TRBV18 and TRBJ2-5; D is possibly TRBD1 (5 bases). The CDR3 runs to 15 residues. Germline assignment: CDR1 KGHSH and CDR2 LQKENI. Trimming removed 1 base at V and 3 bases at J, with 12 bases between. The CDR3 protein is CASSPLQDKKETQYF. The CDR3 bases are TGTGCCAGCTCACCACTGCAGGACAAAAAAGAGACCCAGTACTTC.

The chain is built from TRBV7-2 and TRBJ2-2, with 11 positions matching TRBD1. The CDR3 contains 16 residues. J was trimmed by 5 bases and V by 5 bases; bases with no gene match: 7. The germline V gene encodes CDR1 SGHTA and CDR2 FQGNSA. The CDR3 spells CASSLLWDRGTGELFF. The DNA of the CDR3 is TGTGCCAGCAGCCTACTTTGGGACAGGGGGACCGGGGAGCTGTTTTTT.

This chain joins TRBV30 and TRBJ2-1, with 7 bases identical to TRBD2. V shed 0 bases and J 7 bases; nucleotides not matched to a gene: 3. Germline V gene lookup returns CDR1 GTSNPN and CDR2 SVGIG (reference sequence). CDR3 size: 13 residues. CDR3: CAWSVIGGNEQFF. The CDR3 DNA is TGTGCCTGGAGTGTAATCGGGGGGAATGAGCAGTTCTTC. Full variable domain (remainder filled in from reference TRBV30 and TRBJ2-1): SQTIHQWPATLVQPVGSPLSLECTVEGTSNPNLYWYRQAAGRGLQLLFYSVGIGQISSEVPQNLSASRPQDRQFILSSKKLLLSDSGFYLCAWSVIGGNEQFFGPGTRLTVL.